Below are 16 T cell receptor beta chains sequenced from a single sample in a study of T cell repertoires in cytomegalovirus infection. Each CDR3 protein is one row after TCRdb ran MiXCR on the reads. Among about 490,000 distinct CDR3 sequences listed, about 10% were seen once. Sequences were obtained from PBMCs. The source is a human donor in good health (CMV status not recorded). Some clones in this sample may be carry-over from other donors' samples.

Worth noting for this clonotype: One base away lies a much larger clone, so this may be a sequencing read error. This CDR3 reads CSAPSGGAGKTQYF. CDR3 DNA: TGCAGTGCCCCTAGCGGGGGGGCTGGAAAGACCCAGTACTTC. The rearrangement uses TRBV20-1 and TRBJ2-5; 12 positions agree with TRBD2. The V segment lost 6 bases and the J segment 6 bases; nucleotides outside the gene matches: 8. The V gene's germline CDR1 is DFQATT and CDR2 SNEGSKA (reference sequence). CDR3 size: 14 residues.

There are many counts of this clonotype. The chain employs TRBV28 and TRBJ2-5; D gene unclear. Trimming cost V 4 bases and J 2 bases, with 5 bases left between them. The CDR3 is made up of 12 amino acids. Germline values: CDR1 MDHEN, CDR2 SYDVKM. The CDR3 region has the DNA TGTGCCAGCAGTTCGGTGCAAGAGACCCAGTACTTC. Its protein is CASSSVQETQYF.

This clonotype was detected only a few times. The rearrangement links TRBV30 to TRBJ1-6; 7 bases are a match to TRBD1. Germline loops: CDR1 GTSNPN, CDR2 SVGIG (reference sequence). CDR3 size: 13 residues. V lost 7 bases to trimming and J lost 7 bases; unmatched junction nucleotides: 7. The CDR3 DNA is TGTGCCTCCTCAGGACAGGCCAATTCACCCCTCCACTTT. Its translation is CASSGQANSPLHF.

This clonotype showed up many times. The V and J genes are TRBV28 and TRBJ2-1; D remains unclear. The CDR3 contains 16 residues. V was pared by 4 bases and J by 4 bases, with 17 bases between. Germline values: CDR1 MDHEN, CDR2 SYDVKM. In DNA, the CDR3 is TGTGCCAGCAGTTCCTCCGGGTCCCATGGGTACAATGAGCAGTTCTTC. Amino acid sequence: CASSSSGSHGYNEQFF.

This clonotype was detected many times. The J gene is TRBJ2-3, the V gene TRBV28; D unclear. The germline V gene has CDR1 MDHEN and CDR2 SYDVKM. Trimming left V 6 bases short and J 6 bases short, with 10 bases between. The CDR3 is 12 residues long. In nucleotides, the CDR3 is TGTGCCAGCAGAACGACTGAGGATACGCAGTATTTT. This encodes CASRTTEDTQYF. Filled out from reference TRBV28 and TRBJ2-3, the complete variable domain reads DVKVTQSSRYLVKRTGEKVFLECVQDMDHENMFWYRQDPGLGLRLIYFSYDVKMKEKGDIPEGYSVSREKKERFSLILESASTNQTSMYLCASRTTEDTQYFGPGTRLTVL.

This clonotype was detected many times. V usage is TRBV12-3 or TRBV12-4 and J usage is TRBJ1-2, with 7 bases lining up with TRBD1. V lost 5 bases to trimming and J lost 0 bases; unmatched junction nucleotides: 3. This CDR3 has 14 residues. The CDR3 spells CASSPTGTNYGYTF. CDR3 DNA sequence: TGTGCCAGCAGTCCGACAGGGACTAACTATGGCTACACCTTC.

This clonotype was found many times. This chain uses TRBV27 with TRBJ1-1; D might be TRBD1 (5 bases). Germline V gene sequence: CDR1 MNHEY, CDR2 SMNVEV (reference sequence). The V and J ends lost 5 bases and 2 bases respectively, with 12 bases between them. The CDR3 is made up of 14 amino acids. CDR3 sequence (DNA): TGTGCCAGCAGTGCCAGGGAGAGAAACACTGAAGCTTTCTTT. Translation gives CASSARERNTEAFF.

Many counts were recorded for this clonotype. The rearrangement uses TRBV7-2 and TRBJ1-2; unclear D gene. CDR3 length equals 15 residues. The germline V gene has CDR1 SGHTA and CDR2 FQGNSA. V gave up 1 base and J gave up 2 bases, with 11 bases separating them. In nucleotides, the CDR3 is TGTGCCAGCAGCTTAGGTCTCTTGAGAAACTATGGCTACACCTTC. Translation gives CASSLGLLRNYGYTF.

In its sample, this clonotype was seen many times. The chain uses TRBV11-3 and TRBJ2-2; no reliable D call. Germline CDR1 SGHNT, CDR2 YENEEA. This CDR3 is 14 amino acids long. Between the trimmed V and J ends, which lost 0 bases and 4 bases, there was a span of 6 bases. CDR3 amino acids: CASSLESSTGELFF. For the CDR3, the DNA is TGTGCCAGCAGCTTAGAATCCTCCACCGGGGAGCTGTTTTTT.

This clonotype was seen many times. This chain joins TRBV7-2 and TRBJ2-3; 8 bases match TRBD2. This CDR3 has 14 residues. V shed 3 bases and J 6 bases; nucleotides not matched to a gene: 5. Germline loops: CDR1 SGHTA, CDR2 FQGNSA. The CDR3 DNA sequence: TGTGCCAGCAGCTTCGGAACGGGGGGGGATACGCAGTATTTT. The encoded protein is CASSFGTGGDTQYF. Variable domain in full (rest from reference TRBV7-2 and TRBJ2-3): GAGVSQSPSNKVTEKGKDVELRCDPISGHTALYWYRQSLGQGLEFLIYFQGNSAPDKSGLPSDRFSAERTGGSVSTLTIQRTQQEDSAVYLCASSFGTGGDTQYFGPGTRLTVL.

This clonotype was recorded at least ten times. Here the CDR3 reads CASTVGRLDEQYF. In nucleotides, the CDR3 is TGTGCCAGCACAGTCGGGAGGCTTGACGAGCAGTACTTC. This chain connects TRBV28 to TRBJ2-7; 7 nucleotides align to TRBD2. After removal of 7 bases from V and 5 bases from J, the junction contained 8 bases not matched to a gene. The CDR3 consists of 13 residues. CDR1 is MDHEN and CDR2 is SYDVKM in the germline V gene.

This clonotype came up many times. The chain joins TRBV7-6 to TRBJ1-2, with D unresolved. There are 15 residues in the CDR3. Trimming stripped 1 base from V and 8 bases from J, with 17 bases between. Germline V lookup: CDR1 SGHVS, CDR2 FNYEAQ. CDR3 in amino acids: CASSLDSGGLGGYTF. CDR3 nucleotide sequence: TGTGCCAGCAGCTTAGATTCCGGCGGCTTGGGCGGCTACACCTTC. Full variable domain (rest looked up from reference TRBV7-6 and TRBJ1-2): GAGVSQSPRYKVTKRGQDVALRCDPISGHVSLYWYRQALGQGPEFLTYFNYEAQQDKSGLPNDRFSAERPEGSISTLTIQRTEQRDSAMYRCASSLDSGGLGGYTFGSGTRLTVV.

This clonotype was recorded many times. This chain uses TRBV7-2 with TRBJ1-5; tentatively, D is TRBD1 (6 bases). The V gene lost 2 bases and the J gene lost 3 bases, with 11 bases spanning the gap. CDR3 size: 15 residues. CDR1 SGHTA and CDR2 FQGNSA come from the germline V gene. The CDR3 DNA reads TGTGCCAGCAGCTTAAGGGGGGGGGACAATCAGCCCCAGCATTTT. Amino acids: CASSLRGGDNQPQHF.

CDR3 in DNA: TGCGCCAGCAGCTTGGATTGGACGGTCAACACTGAAGCTTTCTTT. Translating it yields CASSLDWTVNTEAFF. This sequence joins TRBV5-1 and TRBJ1-1, with D uncertain. The CDR3 length is 15 residues. CDR1 SGHRS and CDR2 YFSETQ come from the germline V gene. Trimming shortened V by 0 bases and J by 2 bases, and 11 bases separated the two germline ends. Based on the CDR3 plus reference TRBV5-1 and TRBJ1-1, the full variable domain is KAGVTQTPRYLIKTRGQQVTLSCSPISGHRSVSWYQQTPGQGLQFLFEYFSETQRNKGNFPGRFSGRQFSNSRSEMNVSTLELGDSALYLCASSLDWTVNTEAFFGQGTRLTVV.

In its sample, this clonotype was seen many times. The chain employs TRBV9 and TRBJ1-1; weak D call: TRBD1 (5 bases). Trimming took 0 bases from V and 1 from J, leaving 16 bases between them. Germline lookup yields CDR1 SGDLS and CDR2 YYNGEE. This CDR3 comprises 17 residues. Here the CDR3 DNA reads TGTGCCAGCAGCGTAGTGGGCAGGGAAGTGAGGAACACTGAAGCTTTCTTT. Translation gives CASSVVGREVRNTEAFF.

V usage is TRBV12-5 and J usage is TRBJ1-5, with D possibly matching TRBD1 (5 bases). CDR1 is LGHNT, CDR2 FRNRAP, per germline. The ends were cut back, 2 bases at V and 2 bases at J, with 16 bases in the middle. CDR3 size: 17 residues. The DNA for the CDR3 is TGTGCTAGTGGTTTGAGGGTTGGCAGGGAGGGCAATCAGCCCCAGCATTTT. Encoded protein: CASGLRVGREGNQPQHF.